The sample holds a few counts of the clone carrying this T cell receptor beta chain. A second PCR of about 6 to 12 cycles used a sample-barcoded 5' primer and a J-beta primer mix. With 12 random nucleotides, a template-switch adaptor tagged each individual cDNA molecule. MiXCR was run by TCRdb on the 5' RACE reads, yielding one entry per CDR3 protein. The sample has about 580,000 distinct CDR3 sequences, about 45% seen once. This sample is drawn from a study of blood T cells in healthy people across ages. V lost 1 base and J lost 2, with 5 bases in between. Looked up from germline, CDR1 is DFQATT and CDR2 is SNEGSKA (reference sequence). The CDR3 is 13 amino acids.

The sequence derives from an elderly man in good health. The sequencing sample was made of blood. The chain couples TRBV20-1 to TRBJ1-4; the D is unclear. The CDR3 region is CSARGVTNEKLFF. Here the CDR3 DNA reads TGCAGTGCTAGAGGAGTGACTAATGAAAAACTGTTTTTT.